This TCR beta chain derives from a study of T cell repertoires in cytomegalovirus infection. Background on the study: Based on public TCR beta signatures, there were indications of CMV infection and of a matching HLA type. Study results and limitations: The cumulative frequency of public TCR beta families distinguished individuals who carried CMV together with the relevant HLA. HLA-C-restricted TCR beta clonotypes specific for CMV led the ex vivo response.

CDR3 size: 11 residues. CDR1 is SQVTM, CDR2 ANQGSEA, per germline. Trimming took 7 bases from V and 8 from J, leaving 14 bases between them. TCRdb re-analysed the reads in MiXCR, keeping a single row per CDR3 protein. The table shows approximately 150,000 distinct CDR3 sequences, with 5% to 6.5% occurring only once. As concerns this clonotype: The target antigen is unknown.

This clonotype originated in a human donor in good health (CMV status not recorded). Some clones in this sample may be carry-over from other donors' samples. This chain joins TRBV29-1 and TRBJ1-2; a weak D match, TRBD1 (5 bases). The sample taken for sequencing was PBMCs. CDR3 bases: TGCAGCGGCGAGTGGGGGGGAGGCTACACCTTC. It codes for CSGEWGGGYTF.